This TCR beta chain was documented in a study of T cell repertoires in cytomegalovirus infection. Overall study: Public TCR beta signatures provided an indication of both CMV infection and a matching HLA type.

This clonotype came up many times. Its antigen is unknown. Study findings and constraints: Summed public TCR beta family frequency identified CMV carriers bearing the relevant HLA. It was HLA-C-restricted CMV-specific TCR beta clonotypes that dominated the response ex vivo.

MiXCR was run by TCRdb on the reads, yielding one entry per CDR3 protein. In the table there are fewer than 300,000 distinct CDR3 sequences, about 25% of which are singletons. The clonotype originates from a human donor in good health (CMV status not recorded). Some clones in this sample may be carry-over from other donors' samples. Sequences were obtained from PBMCs.

In nucleotides, the CDR3 is TGTGCCAGCAGCTTAGGTCGAGGACCTCCTGGCACAGATACGCAGTATTTT. It encodes CASSLGRGPPGTDTQYF. The chain joins TRBV7-2 to TRBJ2-3; D uncertain. The germline CDR1 and CDR2 sequences are SGHTA and FQGNSA. The ends were cut back, 1 base at V and 1 base at J, with 15 bases in the middle. This CDR3 is 17 amino acids long.